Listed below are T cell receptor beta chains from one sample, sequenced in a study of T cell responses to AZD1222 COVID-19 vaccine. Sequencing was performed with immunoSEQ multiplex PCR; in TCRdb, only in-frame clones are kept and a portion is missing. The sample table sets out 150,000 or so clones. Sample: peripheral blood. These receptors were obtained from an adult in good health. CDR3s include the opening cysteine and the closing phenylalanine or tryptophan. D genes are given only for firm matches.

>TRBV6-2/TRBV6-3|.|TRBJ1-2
CASSDPSGGKLGGYTF
TGTGCCAGCAGTGACCCTTCGGGGGGGAAACTTGGTGGCTACACCTTC
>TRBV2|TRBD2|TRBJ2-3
CASSEASGGGSTDTQYF
TGTGCCAGCAGTGAAGCATCTGGGGGGGGAAGCACAGATACGCAGTATTTT
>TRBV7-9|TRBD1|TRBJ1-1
CASSHTGTGGLRRTEAFF
TGTGCCAGCAGCCACACCGGGACAGGGGGCTTAAGGAGGACTGAAGCTTTCTTT
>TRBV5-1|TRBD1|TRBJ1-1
CASSLGQGARNTEAFF
TGCGCCAGCAGCTTGGGACAGGGGGCGAGGAACACTGAAGCTTTCTTT
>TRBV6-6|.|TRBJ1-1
CASSYSKRTNTEAFF
TGTGCCAGCAGTTACTCCAAGCGTACGAACACTGAAGCTTTCTTT
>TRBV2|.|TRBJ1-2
CASSVQGYGYTF
TGTGCCAGCAGTGTTCAAGGCTATGGCTACACCTTC
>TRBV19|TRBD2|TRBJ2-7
CASSSRPGGEQYF
TGTGCCAGTAGTAGCCGCCCGGGAGGCGAGCAGTACTTC
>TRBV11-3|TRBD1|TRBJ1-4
CASSLGTGDEKLFF
TGTGCCAGCAGCTTAGGGACAGGGGATGAAAAACTGTTTTTT
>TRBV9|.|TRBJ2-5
CASSVGTQETQYF
TGTGCCAGCAGCGTGGGCACCCAAGAGACCCAGTACTTC
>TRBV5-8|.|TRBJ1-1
CASSPRQAEAFF
TGTGCCAGCAGTCCTAGACAAGCTGAAGCTTTCTTT
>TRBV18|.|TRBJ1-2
CASSPPQTLYGYTF
TGTGCCAGCTCACCTCCGCAGACTCTCTATGGCTACACCTTC
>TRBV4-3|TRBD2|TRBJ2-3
CASSQLAGGTDTQYF
TGCGCCAGCAGCCAACTAGCGGGGGGCACAGATACGCAGTATTTT
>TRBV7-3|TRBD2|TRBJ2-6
CASSTSSGVGANVLTF
TGTGCCAGCAGCACATCCAGCGGGGTGGGGGCCAACGTCCTGACTTTC
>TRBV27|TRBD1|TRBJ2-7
CASSWVGTGAYEQYF
TGTGCCAGCAGTTGGGTAGGGACAGGGGCCTACGAGCAGTACTTC
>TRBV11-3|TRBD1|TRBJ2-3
CASSRYTGASTDTQYF
TGTGCCAGCAGTCGCTACACAGGGGCTAGCACAGATACGCAGTATTTT
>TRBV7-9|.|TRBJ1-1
CASSLSGVGNTEAFF
TGTGCCAGCAGCCTCTCGGGGGTGGGGAACACTGAAGCTTTCTTT
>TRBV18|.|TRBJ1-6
CASSPENSPLHF
TGTGCCAGCTCACCAGAAAATTCACCCCTCCACTTT
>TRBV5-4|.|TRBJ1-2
CASSLVGSYGYTF
TGTGCCAGCAGCTTAGTGGGATCCTATGGCTACACCTTC
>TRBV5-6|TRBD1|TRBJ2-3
CASSYTTGVGTDTQYF
TGTGCCAGCAGCTATACCACAGGGGTAGGTACAGATACGCAGTATTTT
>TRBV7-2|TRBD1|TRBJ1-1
CASTVALTGAGTEAFF
TGTGCCAGCACCGTAGCCCTGACAGGGGCGGGCACTGAAGCTTTCTTT
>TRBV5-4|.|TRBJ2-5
CASSLGGPQETQYF
TGTGCCAGCAGCTTAGGGGGACCCCAGGAGACCCAGTACTTC
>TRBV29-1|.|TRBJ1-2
CSGYQGVGNYGYTF
TGCAGCGGATACCAGGGTGTTGGGAACTATGGCTACACCTTC
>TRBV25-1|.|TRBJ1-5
CASSDWDGNQPQHF
TGTGCCAGCAGTGATTGGGACGGGAATCAGCCCCAGCATTTT
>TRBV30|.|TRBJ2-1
CAWSVDSYNEQFF
TGTGCCTGGTCAGTGGACTCCTACAATGAGCAGTTCTTC
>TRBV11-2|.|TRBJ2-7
CASSLSGFEQYF
TGTGCCAGCAGCTTATCTGGGTTCGAGCAGTACTTC
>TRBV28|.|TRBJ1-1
CASSRRNTEAFF
TGTGCCAGCAGCCGGAGGAACACTGAAGCTTTCTTT
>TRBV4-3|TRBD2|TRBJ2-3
CASSRRGLAGDTDTQYF
TGCGCCAGCAGCCGGAGGGGACTAGCGGGGGACACAGATACGCAGTATTTT
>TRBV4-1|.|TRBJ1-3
CASSQDFGNTIYF
TGCGCCAGCAGCCAAGATTTTGGAAACACCATATATTTT
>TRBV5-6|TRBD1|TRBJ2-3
CASSSYTGQGTDTQYF
TGTGCCAGCAGCTCGTATACGGGACAGGGGACAGATACGCAGTATTTT
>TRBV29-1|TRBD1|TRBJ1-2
CSVEVAGTGGVGGYTF
TGCAGCGTTGAAGTCGCCGGGACAGGGGGCGTCGGTGGCTACACCTTC
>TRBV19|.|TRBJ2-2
CASSPGHMNTGELFF
TGTGCCAGTAGTCCGGGACATATGAACACCGGGGAGCTGTTTTTT
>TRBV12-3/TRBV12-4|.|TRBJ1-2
CASSLGHYGYTF
TGTGCCAGCAGTTTAGGACACTATGGCTACACCTTC
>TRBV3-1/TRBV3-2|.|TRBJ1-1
CASSREEAFF
TGTGCCAGCTCTCGCGAAGAAGCTTTCTTT
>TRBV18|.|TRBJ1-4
CASSPLAGSANEKLFF
TGTGCCAGCTCACCATTGGCCGGGTCGGCCAATGAAAAACTGTTTTTT
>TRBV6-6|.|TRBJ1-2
CASRTQGGDGYTF
TGTGCCAGCAGAACACAGGGAGGGGATGGCTACACCTTC
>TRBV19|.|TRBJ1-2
CASSSRDIANYGYTF
TGTGCCAGTAGTAGCCGGGACATAGCTAACTATGGCTACACCTTC
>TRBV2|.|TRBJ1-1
CASNPGENTEAFF
TGTGCCAGCAATCCAGGGGAGAACACTGAAGCTTTCTTT
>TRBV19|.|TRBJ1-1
CASSILRGGNTEAFF
TGTGCCAGTAGTATACTTAGGGGAGGGAACACTGAAGCTTTCTTT
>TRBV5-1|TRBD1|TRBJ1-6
CASSAGQAQSPLHF
TGCGCCAGCAGCGCGGGACAGGCTCAGTCACCCCTCCACTTT
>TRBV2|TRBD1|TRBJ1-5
CASSDGRGLQPQHF
TGTGCCAGCAGTGATGGGAGGGGGCTTCAGCCCCAGCATTTT
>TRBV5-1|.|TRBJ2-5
CASSLYGGDRQPPETQYF
TGCGCCAGCAGCTTGTACGGGGGGGACAGGCAGCCTCCGGAGACCCAGTACTTC
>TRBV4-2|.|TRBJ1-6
CASSQDLEGVNSPLHF
TGTGCCAGCAGCCAAGATCTCGAAGGGGTCAATTCACCCCTCCACTTT
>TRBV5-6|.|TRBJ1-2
CASSLVQGGSYGYTF
TGTGCCAGCAGCTTGGTACAGGGTGGATCCTATGGCTACACCTTC
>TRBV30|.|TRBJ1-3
CAWSDNYMRGDTIYF
TGTGCCTGGAGTGATAATTATATGCGAGGGGACACCATATATTTT
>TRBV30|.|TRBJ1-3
CAWSGDSSSGNTIYF
TGTGCCTGGAGTGGGGACTCAAGCTCTGGAAACACCATATATTTT
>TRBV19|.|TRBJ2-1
CASNADGALYNEQFF
TGTGCCAGTAACGCGGACGGTGCCCTCTACAATGAGCAGTTCTTC
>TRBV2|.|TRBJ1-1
CASSDPLNTEAFF
TGTGCCAGCAGTGACCCCCTGAACACTGAAGCTTTCTTT
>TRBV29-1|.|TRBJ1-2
CSAAPREGGGYTF
TGCAGCGCTGCCCCCAGGGAAGGGGGAGGCTACACCTTC
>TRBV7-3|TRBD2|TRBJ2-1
CASSPQAGPGYEQFF
TGTGCCAGCAGCCCTCAAGCGGGACCCGGTTATGAGCAGTTCTTC
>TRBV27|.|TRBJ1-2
CASSLSRRNYGYTF
TGTGCCAGTAGTTTATCGAGAAGGAACTATGGCTACACCTTC
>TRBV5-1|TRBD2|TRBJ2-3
CASSFSGDSDTQYF
TGCGCCAGCAGCTTCAGCGGGGACTCAGATACGCAGTATTTT
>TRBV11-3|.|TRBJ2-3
CASSLAIGTDTQYF
TGTGCCAGCAGCTTAGCCATCGGCACAGATACGCAGTATTTT
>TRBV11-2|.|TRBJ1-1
CASSLGGVNEAFF
TGTGCCAGCAGCTTAGGAGGGGTGAATGAAGCTTTCTTT
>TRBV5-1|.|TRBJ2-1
CASSLPAGLDEQFF
TGCGCCAGCAGCTTGCCGGCAGGGTTGGATGAGCAGTTCTTC
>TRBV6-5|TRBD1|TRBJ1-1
CASRKDRDTEAFF
TGTGCCAGCAGGAAGGACAGGGACACTGAAGCTTTCTTT
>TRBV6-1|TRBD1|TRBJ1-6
CASSEAPPGQGLWRSPLHF
TGTGCCAGCAGTGAAGCACCCCCGGGACAGGGTCTCTGGCGTTCACCCCTCCACTTT
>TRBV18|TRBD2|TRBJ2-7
CASSLGTSGSIYEQYF
TGTGCCAGCTCACTCGGGACTAGCGGGAGTATCTACGAGCAGTACTTC